This TCR beta chain is from a study of blood T cell repertoires in COVID-19. About the study: Whether acute or convalescent, the COVID-19 samples came from the United States, Italy and Spain. PBMCs, B-cell-depleted T cells, or T cells provided the cDNA or gDNA that made up the material.

Authors' processing steps: Amplified reference gene primers provided the basis for estimating nucleated cell counts. Here immunoSEQ multiplex PCR was the method, and the copy in TCRdb shows in-frame clones only, minus some. V, J and clone size derive from that table, while D and trimming were established from the DNA sequence. This sample has more than 300,000 clones, with just under 90% found just once. Enrolment of Seattle patients took place during active infection, and they were followed longitudinally. The CDR3 totals 14 residues. V lost 7 bases, J lost 4 bases, and 15 bases lay in between. The V gene's germline CDR1 is MNHEY and CDR2 SVGAGI.

The V and J genes are TRBV6-5 and TRBJ2-3; D possibly corresponds to TRBD2 (6 bases). This TCR came from a woman in her 30s with COVID-19, enrolled during active disease. The sequencing input was peripheral blood. The CDR3: CASNTRGGADTQYF. DNA of the CDR3: TGTGCCAGCAATACTAGGGGCGGGGCAGATACGCAGTATTTT.